The 30 T cell receptor beta chains reported below all come from one sample, sequenced in a study of blood T cell repertoires in COVID-19. Clones were sequenced by immunoSEQ multiplex PCR, and TCRdb holds only the in-frame ones, with some missing. Of some 150,000 clones listed, roughly 84% were seen once; the top ten hold approximately 9.4%. Specimen: peripheral blood. The receptors were sampled from a woman aged 45-59 years with acute or convalescent COVID-19.

The chain joins TRBV7-9 to TRBJ2-7; 10 bases fit TRBD2. CDR3 size: 14 residues. Germline V gene lookup returns CDR1 SEHNR and CDR2 FQNEAQ (reference sequence). After removal of 8 bases from V and 3 bases from J, the junction contained 7 bases not matched to a gene. The CDR3 nucleotides are TGTGCCAGCTCCCTAGCGGGAGACTTCTACGAGCAGTACTTC. It translates to CASSLAGDFYEQYF.

The chain employs TRBV5-5 and TRBJ2-1, with 10 nucleotides matching TRBD1. Looked up from germline, CDR1 is SGHKS and CDR2 is YYEKEE (reference sequence). V dropped 5 bases and J dropped 4; count of bases not matched to a gene: 6. This CDR3 is 15 amino acids long. The chain's CDR3 is CASSWGTGAYNEQFF. CDR3 nucleotides: TGTGCCAGCAGTTGGGGGACAGGGGCATACAATGAGCAGTTCTTC.

To note about this clone: Its ends do not fully match the called genes, so a read error is possible. The J gene is TRBJ2-4, the V gene TRBV6-1, with D tentatively TRBD2 (6 bases). Germline V CDR1 and CDR2: MNHNS, SASEGT. CDR3 length: 15 amino acids. CDR3 nucleotide sequence: TGTGCCAGCAATGAAATGTGGGAGACTAGAAACATTCAGTACTTC. Amino acids: CASNEMWETRNIQYF.

This chain joins TRBV24-1 and TRBJ2-5; 13 bases are shared with TRBD2. CDR1 is KGHDR and CDR2 is SFDVKD in the germline V gene. The V and J ends lost 5 bases and 2 bases, in that order; junction bases with no gene match: 7. This CDR3 is built from 17 residues. CDR3 loop: CATSVTSGRAGQETQYF. In DNA form, the CDR3 reads TGTGCCACCAGTGTCACTAGCGGGAGGGCAGGACAAGAGACCCAGTACTTC.

The chain combines TRBV27 with TRBJ1-2; perhaps TRBD1 as D (6 bases). CDR3 length equals 11 residues. Trimming left V 6 bases short and J 5 bases short, with 7 bases between. Germline V gene data show CDR1 as MNHEY and CDR2 as SMNVEV (reference sequence). The CDR3 here is CASSQGYGYTF. For the CDR3, the DNA is TGTGCCAGCAGCCAGGGGTATGGCTACACCTTC.

The chain carries TRBV24-1 and TRBJ1-2; 8 bases map to TRBD1. The CDR3 is made up of 14 amino acids. The germline V gene has CDR1 KGHDR and CDR2 SFDVKD. With 4 bases clipped from V and 4 bases from J, the junction kept 4 bases outside the gene matches. This chain's CDR3 is CATSDSGQVYGYTF. CDR3 nucleotides: TGTGCCACCAGTGACTCGGGACAGGTCTATGGCTACACCTTC.

This clone was detected only once. The chain links TRBV11-1 to TRBJ2-1; tentative D call: TRBD1 (5 bases). CDR1 is SGHAT and CDR2 is FQDESV in the germline V gene (reference sequence). The V gene lost 2 bases and the J gene lost 5 bases, with 13 bases spanning the gap. The CDR3 totals 15 residues. DNA for the CDR3: TGTGCCAGCAGCTTAAATGGGGCCAAAAACAATGAGCAGTTCTTC. This sequence encodes CASSLNGAKNNEQFF.

This clone came up a few times. The CDR3 nucleotides read TGCGCCAGCAGCTTGGTGGCGGGACAGGGGATAGGAAACGAGCAGTACTTC. This gives the protein CASSLVAGQGIGNEQYF. V gene TRBV5-1 combines with J gene TRBJ2-7; 10 nucleotides line up with TRBD1. This CDR3 contains 17 residues. Per the germline V gene, CDR1 is SGHRS and CDR2 is YFSETQ. The V segment lost 0 bases and the J segment 5 bases; nucleotides outside the gene matches: 11.

The chain carries TRBV6-2 or TRBV6-3 and TRBJ1-5, with a tentative D call TRBD1 (6 bases). V gave up 5 bases and J gave up 3 bases, with 11 bases separating them. Germline assignment: CDR1 MNHEY and CDR2 SVGEGT. The CDR3 runs 14 residues. Here the CDR3 DNA reads TGTGCCAGCAGTGCGCAGGGGTTCAATCAGCCCCAGCATTTT. Translation: CASSAQGFNQPQHF.

This chain connects TRBV7-2 to TRBJ2-3; 9 bases fit TRBD2. V shed 1 base and J 2 bases; nucleotides not matched to a gene: 7. Germline V gives CDR1 SGHTA, CDR2 FQGNSA. The CDR3 contains 17 residues. Written as DNA, the CDR3 is TGTGCCAGCAGCTTAGATCGGCTAGCGGGGTCCACAGATACGCAGTATTTT. Translation gives CASSLDRLAGSTDTQYF.

CDR3 coding DNA: TGTGCCAGCAGACGGGACAGGGATGCTGGGGCCAACGTCCTGACTTTC. Amino acids: CASRRDRDAGANVLTF. The chain has TRBV5-4 and TRBJ2-6, with TRBD1 matching over 9 bases. J gave up 2 bases and V 5 bases, and 5 bases lay outside the gene matches. The germline V gene encodes CDR1 SGHNT and CDR2 YYREEE (reference sequence). This CDR3 has 16 amino acids.

CDR3: CASSVDRKNIQYF. CDR3 bases: TGTGCCAGCAGTGTCGACAGAAAAAACATTCAGTACTTC. The gene calls are TRBV2 and TRBJ2-4; D perhaps matches TRBD1 (5 bases). The V end was cut by 4 bases, the J end by 4 bases, with 8 bases between. The CDR3 runs to 13 residues. Germline CDR1 SNHLY, CDR2 FYNNEI.

V usage is TRBV10-3 and J usage is TRBJ1-3; D might be TRBD1 (5 bases). Trimming left V 4 bases short and J 3 bases short, with 10 bases between. The germline gives CDR1 ENHRY, CDR2 SYGVKD. CDR3 length: 14 residues. DNA for the CDR3: TGTGCCATCAGTGGCAGGGATAGTGGAAACACCATATATTTT. Translated, it gives CAISGRDSGNTIYF.

In its sample, this clone was seen once. The chain couples TRBV10-3 to TRBJ1-1, with 12 positions matching TRBD1. The CDR3 length is 14 residues. The germline gives CDR1 ENHRY, CDR2 SYGVKD. Germline trimming cut 11 bases from V and 5 bases from J; bases unmatched to any gene: 9. This CDR3 is CAASGTGGKTEAFF. The DNA for the CDR3 is TGTGCCGCGTCCGGGACAGGGGGCAAGACTGAAGCTTTCTTT.

Here the CDR3 reads CASSSMIREREQYF. The CDR3 DNA reads as TGTGCCAGCAGCTCGATGATCAGGGAAAGGGAGCAGTACTTC. V usage is TRBV5-6 and J usage is TRBJ2-7; D possibly corresponds to TRBD1 (5 bases). CDR3 length: 14 amino acids. Germline-derived CDR1 and CDR2 are SGHDT and YYEEEE. V lost 3 bases, J lost 7 bases, and 17 bases lay in between.

The V call is TRBV6-5, the J call TRBJ2-1; D perhaps matches TRBD2 (5 bases). V was pared by 5 bases and J by 6 bases, with 17 bases between. Germline-derived CDR1 and CDR2 are MNHEY and SVGAGI. This CDR3 region has 15 residues. CDR3 sequence reads: CASSLGLISINEQFF. For the CDR3, the DNA is TGTGCCAGCAGTCTTGGACTCATTTCCATCAATGAGCAGTTCTTC.

The rearrangement links TRBV19 to TRBJ2-7; D is possibly TRBD1 (5 bases). The V gene lost 4 bases and the J gene lost 3 bases, with 16 bases spanning the gap. Germline V gene data show CDR1 as LNHDA and CDR2 as SQIVND (reference sequence). The CDR3 is 15 amino acids. The CDR3 nucleotides are TGTGCCAGTAGTAGGAGAGATGACAGTGACTACGAGCAGTACTTC. Its protein is CASSRRDDSDYEQYF. The full variable domain, with the rest looked up from reference TRBV19 and TRBJ2-7, is DGGITQSPKYLFRKEGQNVTLSCEQNLNHDAMYWYRQDPGQGLRLIYYSQIVNDFQKGDIAEGYSVSREKKESFPLTVTSAQKNPTAFYLCASSRRDDSDYEQYFGPGTRLTVT.

This clone was recorded only once. The rearrangement links TRBV7-9 to TRBJ2-7, with 9 bases aligning to TRBD2. V trimming: 5 bases; J trimming: 5 bases; junction bases outside the gene matches: 16. Per the germline V gene, CDR1 is SEHNR and CDR2 is FQNEAQ (reference sequence). This CDR3 is 17 amino acids long. This CDR3 is CASSPLAGRPGENEQYF. CDR3 coding DNA: TGTGCCAGCAGCCCTCTAGCGGGGCGACCGGGAGAGAACGAGCAGTACTTC.

The chain links TRBV7-6 to TRBJ2-1; 7 nucleotides match TRBD1. V shed 3 bases and J 16 bases; nucleotides not matched to a gene: 6. This CDR3 has 11 amino acids. The germline CDR1 and CDR2 sequences are SGHVS and FNYEAQ. CDR3 DNA: TGTGCCAGCAGCTTCGACAGGGACCAATTCTTC. This codes for CASSFDRDQFF.

This clone was observed a handful of times. This sequence joins TRBV6-5 and TRBJ2-7, with 7 bases identical to TRBD1. CDR1 is MNHEY, CDR2 SVGAGI, per germline. CDR3 length: 15 amino acids. The V segment lost 6 bases and the J segment 4 bases; nucleotides outside the gene matches: 12. The CDR3 sequence: CASRATGQFYYEQYF. The CDR3 nucleotides are TGTGCCAGCAGAGCCACGGGACAGTTCTATTACGAGCAGTACTTC.

J is TRBJ1-1 and V is TRBV25-1; 7 bases align to TRBD1. From germline, CDR1 is MGHDK and CDR2 SYGVNS. Trimming cost V 5 bases and J 1 base; bases outside gene matches: 1. The CDR3 covers 13 residues. The CDR3 loop reads CASSPGGNTEAFF. The CDR3 region has the DNA TGTGCCAGCAGTCCAGGGGGGAACACTGAAGCTTTCTTT.

The chain recombines TRBV6-4 with TRBJ1-2; 8 positions agree with TRBD1. Germline CDR1 is MRHNA and CDR2 is SNTAGT. Unmatched junction bases numbered 13, after V lost 7 bases and J lost 0 bases. The CDR3 runs 17 residues. This chain's CDR3 is CASIEDRVYSTNYGYTF. The CDR3 region has the DNA TGTGCCAGCATTGAGGACAGGGTCTATTCCACTAACTATGGCTACACCTTC.

V usage is TRBV11-3 and J usage is TRBJ2-1; TRBD2 aligns across 9 bases. This CDR3 is 14 amino acids long. The germline V gene encodes CDR1 SGHNT and CDR2 YENEEA. The J segment lost 9 bases and the V segment lost 3 bases, leaving 6 bases of the junction unmatched. CDR3 DNA sequence: TGTGCCAGCAGCTTGCGGGGGGGCCTGTTTGAGCAGTTCTTC. Translating gives CASSLRGGLFEQFF.

The chain has TRBV5-1 and TRBJ2-1, with D unresolved. CDR1 and CDR2 (germline): SGHRS, YFSETQ. CDR3 length: 12 amino acids. Between the trimmed V and J ends, which lost 0 bases and 10 bases, there was a span of 8 bases. Written as DNA, the CDR3 is TGCGCCAGCAGCTTGGGGCAGAGGGAGCAGTTCTTC. Protein sequence: CASSLGQREQFF.

The chain employs TRBV24-1 and TRBJ2-3, with a weak D call TRBD1 (5 bases). The ends were cut back, 1 base at V and 5 bases at J, with 12 bases in the middle. Per the germline V gene, CDR1 is KGHDR and CDR2 is SFDVKD. The CDR3 totals 15 residues. The CDR3 region is CATSDLVQDKDTQYF. In DNA, the CDR3 is TGTGCCACCAGTGATTTAGTACAGGACAAAGATACGCAGTATTTT.

The rearrangement uses TRBV27 and TRBJ2-1, with D possibly TRBD2 on 6 matching bases. The CDR3 sequence is 15 residues long. Germline CDR1 MNHEY, CDR2 SMNVEV (reference sequence). Trimming removed 4 bases from V and 3 bases from J, with 13 bases in between. The CDR3, as DNA: TGTGCCAGCAGTTCCAGCGGGCCAATCTACAATGAGCAGTTCTTC. Translating it yields CASSSSGPIYNEQFF.

The J gene is TRBJ1-2, the V gene TRBV6-5; D may be TRBD1 (6 bases). Germline CDR1 MNHEY, CDR2 SVGAGI. V was trimmed by 9 bases and J by 7 bases, leaving 12 bases between them. CDR3 length equals 11 residues. CDR3 nucleotide sequence: TGTGCCAGTGAACAGGGTTTTGGCTACACCTTC. Translation: CASEQGFGYTF.

The chain is built from TRBV5-1 and TRBJ2-1; the D gene is possibly TRBD2 (6 bases). The ends were cut back, 6 bases at V and 4 bases at J, with 17 bases in the middle. CDR3 length: 15 residues. CDR1 and CDR2 (germline): SGHRS, YFSETQ. CDR3 nucleotide sequence: TGCGCCAGCACCGCCGGGACTTCTTATTACAATGAGCAGTTCTTC. It yields the protein CASTAGTSYYNEQFF.

This clone was detected a few times. The gene calls are TRBV28 and TRBJ2-7, with 8 positions matching TRBD2. The CDR3 is 18 amino acids. V dropped 5 bases and J dropped 2; count of bases not matched to a gene: 17. CDR1 MDHEN and CDR2 SYDVKM come from the germline V gene. DNA for the CDR3: TGTGCCAGCAGTCGAACCGCCCTGTGGAGCGGGAGCACCTACGAGCAGTACTTC. Residues: CASSRTALWSGSTYEQYF.

This sequence joins TRBV9 and TRBJ2-7; 8 bases line up with TRBD2. The CDR3 is 15 amino acids. CDR1 SGDLS and CDR2 YYNGEE come from the germline V gene. Trimming at V came to 0 bases and at J to 3 bases, leaving 5 bases not matched to a gene. CDR3 DNA: TGTGCCAGCAGCGTAGGAACTAGCGGACACTACGAGCAGTACTTC. Protein: CASSVGTSGHYEQYF.